This T cell receptor (beta chain) was sequenced for a study of blood T cell repertoires in COVID-19. Study background: Acute and convalescent COVID-19 specimens originated in the United States, Italy and Spain.

Germline trimming cut 2 bases from V and 7 bases from J; bases unmatched to any gene: 7. There are 13 residues in the CDR3. CDR1 and CDR2 from the germline V gene are GTSNPN and SVGIG (reference sequence). As originally analysed: Nucleated cell counts were estimated from reference gene primer amplification. The assay was immunoSEQ multiplex PCR, and TCRdb's table has in-frame clones only and misses some. V and J calls and clone size are given by that table; D and trimming were obtained from the DNA. Of roughly 260,000 clones in the sample, roughly 85% were seen once. The specimen was peripheral blood. This TCR was recovered from a woman younger than 30 with acute or convalescent COVID-19. The genes are TRBV30 and TRBJ1-2; 7 nucleotides line up with TRBD1. Written as DNA, the CDR3 is TGTGCCTGGAGTCCGAGTCGACAGGGTGGCTACACCTTC. This encodes CAWSPSRQGGYTF.